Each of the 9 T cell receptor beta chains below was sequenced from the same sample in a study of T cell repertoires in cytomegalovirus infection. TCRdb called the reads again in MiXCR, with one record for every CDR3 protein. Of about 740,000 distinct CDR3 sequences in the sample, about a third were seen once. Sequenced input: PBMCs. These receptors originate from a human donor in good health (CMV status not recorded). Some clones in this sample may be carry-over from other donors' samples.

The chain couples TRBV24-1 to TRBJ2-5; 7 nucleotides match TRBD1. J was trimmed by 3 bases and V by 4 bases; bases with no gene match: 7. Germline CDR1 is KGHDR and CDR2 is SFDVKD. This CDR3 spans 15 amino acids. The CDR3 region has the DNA TGTGCCACCAGTGACCCGGGACAGTCGGAAGAGACCCAGTACTTC. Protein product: CATSDPGQSEETQYF.

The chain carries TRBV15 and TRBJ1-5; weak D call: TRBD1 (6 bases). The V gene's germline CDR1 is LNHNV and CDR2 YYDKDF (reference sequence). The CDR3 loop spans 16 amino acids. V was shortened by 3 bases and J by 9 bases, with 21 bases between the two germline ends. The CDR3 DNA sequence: TGTGCCACCAGCAGGGGGGCCGGGACGGATGGTTGGCCCCAGCATTTT. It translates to CATSRGAGTDGWPQHF.

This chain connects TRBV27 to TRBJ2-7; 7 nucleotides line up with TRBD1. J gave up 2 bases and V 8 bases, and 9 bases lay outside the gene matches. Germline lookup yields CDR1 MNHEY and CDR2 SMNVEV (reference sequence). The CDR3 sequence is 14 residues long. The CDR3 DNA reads TGTGCCAGCGCACCTGGGGACAGAGCCTACGAGCAGTACTTC. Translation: CASAPGDRAYEQYF.

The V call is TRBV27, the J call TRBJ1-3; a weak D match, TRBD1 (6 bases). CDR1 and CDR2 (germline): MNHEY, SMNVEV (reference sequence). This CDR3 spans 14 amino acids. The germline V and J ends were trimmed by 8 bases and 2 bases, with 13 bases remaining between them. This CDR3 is CASARGGAGNTIYF. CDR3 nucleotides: TGTGCCAGCGCCCGAGGGGGGGCTGGAAACACCATATATTTT.

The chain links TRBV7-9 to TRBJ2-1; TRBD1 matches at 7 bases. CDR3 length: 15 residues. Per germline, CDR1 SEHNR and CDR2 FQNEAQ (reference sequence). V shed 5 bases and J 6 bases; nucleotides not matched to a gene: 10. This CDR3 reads CASSANRGERNEQFF. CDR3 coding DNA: TGTGCCAGCAGCGCGAACAGGGGAGAGCGCAATGAGCAGTTCTTC.

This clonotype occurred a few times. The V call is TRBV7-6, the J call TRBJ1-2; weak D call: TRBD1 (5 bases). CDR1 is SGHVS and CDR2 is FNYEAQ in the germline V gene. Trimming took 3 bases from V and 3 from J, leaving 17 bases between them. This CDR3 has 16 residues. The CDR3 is CASSFSLGREDYGYTF. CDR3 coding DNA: TGTGCCAGCAGCTTCTCCTTGGGCAGGGAGGACTATGGCTACACCTTC.

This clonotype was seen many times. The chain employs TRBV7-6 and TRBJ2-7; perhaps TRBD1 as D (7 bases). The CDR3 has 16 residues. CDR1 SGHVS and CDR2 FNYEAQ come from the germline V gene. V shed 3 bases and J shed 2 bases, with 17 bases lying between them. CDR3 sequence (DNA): TGTGCCAGCAGCTTTTATACCGGGGGACAGACCTACGAGCAGTACTTC. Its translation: CASSFYTGGQTYEQYF.

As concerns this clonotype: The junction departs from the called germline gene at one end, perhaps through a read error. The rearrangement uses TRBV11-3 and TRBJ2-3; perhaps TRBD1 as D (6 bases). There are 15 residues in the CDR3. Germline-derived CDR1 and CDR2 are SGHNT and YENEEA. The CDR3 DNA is TGTGACAGCAGCTCAAACCGGGACACCGGGGATACGCAGTATTTT. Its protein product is CDSSSNRDTGDTQYF.

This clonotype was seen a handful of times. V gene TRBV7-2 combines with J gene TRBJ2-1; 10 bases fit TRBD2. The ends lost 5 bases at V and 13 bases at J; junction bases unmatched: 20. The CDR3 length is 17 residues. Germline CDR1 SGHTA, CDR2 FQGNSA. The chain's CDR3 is CASSASRTGKGLARQFF. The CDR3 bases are TGTGCCAGCAGCGCAAGCCGGACAGGGAAGGGACTAGCGAGACAGTTCTTC.